Each of the 21 T cell receptor beta chains below was sequenced from the same sample in a study of human T cells and chemical hapten exposure. Specified time point: patch test 1, 2 weeks after DPC sensitization. Treatment indicated: therapeutic diphenylcyclopropenone sensitization with weekly scalp DPC. One entry per CDR3 protein results from TCRdb running MiXCR on the RACE reads. The data contain over 95,000 distinct CDR3 sequences, around 11% of them singletons. Material: whole blood, obtained in connection with sensitization to the hapten diphenylcyclopropenone (DPC). The receptors stem from a woman aged 40 to 49 with alopecia areata. Some clones in this sample may be carry-over from other donors' samples.

This clonotype was counted only a few times. This rearrangement joins TRBV12-5 to TRBJ1-6; 9 bases are a match to TRBD1. CDR1 and CDR2 from the germline V gene are LGHNT and FRNRAP. The CDR3 has 19 residues. Losses at the gene ends were 4 bases for V and 0 bases for J; bases not matched to a gene: 10. Written as DNA, the CDR3 is TGTGCTAGTGGTTCCTTACGACAGGGGGAGAGCTCCTATAATTCACCCCTCCACTTT. It is translated as CASGSLRQGESSYNSPLHF.

This clonotype was detected only a few times. This chain connects TRBV28 to TRBJ2-7, with no clear D. The CDR3 spans 16 residues. Trimming left V 6 bases short and J 0 bases short, with 18 bases between. In germline, CDR1 is MDHEN, CDR2 SYDVKM. CDR3 in amino acids: CASSSPGRISSYEQYF. The CDR3 DNA follows: TGTGCCAGCAGCTCCCCGGGTCGGATAAGCTCCTACGAGCAGTACTTC.

This clonotype was detected only a few times. V gene TRBV19 combines with J gene TRBJ1-2, with D tentatively TRBD1 (6 bases). Germline V gene sequence: CDR1 LNHDA, CDR2 SQIVND (reference sequence). V gave up 5 bases and J gave up 5 bases, with 9 bases separating them. The CDR3 runs 12 residues. The chain's CDR3 is CASSDRPYGYTF. In nucleotides, the CDR3 is TGTGCCAGTAGTGACAGGCCGTATGGCTACACCTTC.

This rearrangement joins TRBV28 to TRBJ2-2; TRBD1 is a possible D gene (7 bases). Germline V gives CDR1 MDHEN, CDR2 SYDVKM. CDR3 length: 16 residues. Between the trimmed V and J ends, which lost 4 bases and 5 bases, there was a span of 17 bases. CDR3 amino acids: CASSSQGGERTGELFF. The CDR3 nucleotides read TGTGCCAGCAGTTCCCAGGGGGGCGAACGGACCGGGGAGCTGTTTTTT.

V and J are TRBV5-1 and TRBJ1-4; D not resolved. The CDR3 covers 15 residues. Trimming cost V 0 bases and J 8 bases, with 14 bases left between them. Germline V lookup: CDR1 SGHRS, CDR2 YFSETQ. DNA for the CDR3: TGCGCCAGCAGCTTGGCTCGGTCCCTGGGAGAAAAACTGTTTTTT. Translating gives CASSLARSLGEKLFF. Complete variable domain (other parts from reference TRBV5-1 and TRBJ1-4): KAGVTQTPRYLIKTRGQQVTLSCSPISGHRSVSWYQQTPGQGLQFLFEYFSETQRNKGNFPGRFSGRQFSNSRSEMNVSTLELGDSALYLCASSLARSLGEKLFFGSGTQLSVL.

The CDR3 region has the DNA TGCAGCGTTAGGACAGGTGGAGAACTTGACCTGTTTTTT. Translated: CSVRTGGELDLFF. V usage is TRBV29-1 and J usage is TRBJ2-2; TRBD1 matches at 7 bases. The CDR3 has 13 amino acids. With V trimmed by 5 bases and J by 14 bases, 14 bases remained unmatched. Germline V gene data show CDR1 as SQVTM and CDR2 as ANQGSEA.

The chain recombines TRBV30 with TRBJ1-5; D perhaps matches TRBD1 (6 bases). The CDR3 runs 13 residues. Germline-derived CDR1 and CDR2 are GTSNPN and SVGIG (reference sequence). The V end was cut by 3 bases, the J end by 7 bases, with 13 bases between. The CDR3 coding sequence is TGTGCCTGGAGCCATCGGGGGCACCAGCCCCAGCATTTT. It specifies CAWSHRGHQPQHF.

The chain combines TRBV3-1 with TRBJ2-1, with D uncertain. CDR3 length: 13 amino acids. Trimming stripped 0 bases from V and 7 bases from J, with 7 bases between. The germline CDR1 and CDR2 sequences are LGHDT and YNNKEL (reference sequence). CDR3 loop: CASSQERPNEQFF. The CDR3 nucleotides read TGTGCCAGCAGCCAAGAGCGGCCGAATGAGCAGTTCTTC.

This clonotype was picked up a small number of times. The chain recombines TRBV5-1 with TRBJ2-7, with D possibly being TRBD1 (5 bases). Germline-derived CDR1 and CDR2 are SGHRS and YFSETQ. V lost 4 bases, J lost 2 bases, and 10 bases lay in between. The CDR3 is 13 amino acids. CDR3 residues: CASSEDITYEQYF. The CDR3 nucleotides are TGCGCCAGCAGCGAGGACATAACCTACGAGCAGTACTTC.

This clonotype was found a few times. The V call is TRBV30, the J call TRBJ1-4, with no clear D. Germline V gene lookup returns CDR1 GTSNPN and CDR2 SVGIG (reference sequence). This CDR3 region has 13 residues. V gave up 1 base and J gave up 6 bases, with 9 bases separating them. The DNA for the CDR3 is TGTGCCTGGAGTGACAGTGGTTATGAAAAACTGTTTTTT. The encoded protein is CAWSDSGYEKLFF.

This clonotype was seen repeatedly, ten times or more. The rearrangement joins TRBV9 to TRBJ2-7; unclear D gene. This CDR3 has 14 amino acids. Germline V gives CDR1 SGDLS, CDR2 YYNGEE. Trimming stripped 0 bases from V and 4 bases from J, with 11 bases between. Here the CDR3 DNA reads TGTGCCAGCAGCGTAGCGCCAGGACCATACGAGCAGTACTTC. Translation: CASSVAPGPYEQYF.

The chain has TRBV5-1 and TRBJ2-2; no clear D. V lost 0 bases to trimming and J lost 4 bases, with 7 bases between them. Germline-derived CDR1 and CDR2 are SGHRS and YFSETQ. This CDR3 comprises 14 residues. The CDR3 sequence: CASSLELFTGELFF. CDR3 DNA: TGCGCCAGCAGCTTGGAGCTTTTCACCGGGGAGCTGTTTTTT.

In its sample, this clonotype was seen a few times. The J gene is TRBJ1-2, the V gene TRBV27; D is possibly TRBD1 (5 bases). The CDR3 runs 15 residues. The V gene's germline CDR1 is MNHEY and CDR2 SMNVEV (reference sequence). Trimming left V 2 bases short and J 4 bases short, with 14 bases between. The CDR3 sequence is CASSLEGTSFYGYTF. CDR3 nucleotide sequence: TGTGCCAGCAGTTTAGAGGGGACTTCCTTCTATGGCTACACCTTC.

In this sample, this clonotype turned up many times. The rearrangement joins TRBV19 to TRBJ2-1; 11 bases match TRBD1. The CDR3 is 15 amino acids. CDR1 is LNHDA and CDR2 is SQIVND in the germline V gene (reference sequence). J lost 9 bases, V lost 7 bases, and 11 bases had no gene match. CDR3 bases: TGTGCCAGTACCCCCCGGGACAGGGGGAATCTTGAGCAGTTCTTC. This codes for CASTPRDRGNLEQFF. The variable domain in full, with the rest retrieved from reference TRBV19 and TRBJ2-1, is DGGITQSPKYLFRKEGQNVTLSCEQNLNHDAMYWYRQDPGQGLRLIYYSQIVNDFQKGDIAEGYSVSREKKESFPLTVTSAQKNPTAFYLCASTPRDRGNLEQFFGPGTRLTVL.

The chain joins TRBV24-1 to TRBJ2-5; D is unresolved. From germline, CDR1 is KGHDR and CDR2 SFDVKD. V shed 3 bases and J shed 2 bases, with 6 bases lying between them. The CDR3 is 13 residues long. CDR3: CATSDLLQETQYF. Here the CDR3 DNA reads TGTGCCACCAGTGATCTCTTGCAAGAGACCCAGTACTTC.

This clonotype was observed a handful of times. This chain connects TRBV3-1 to TRBJ2-1; D possibly corresponds to TRBD2 (6 bases). Germline CDR1 is LGHDT and CDR2 is YNNKEL (reference sequence). Trimming removed 1 base from V and 8 bases from J, with 18 bases in between. CDR3 length equals 16 residues. The CDR3 loop is CASSQVKLAFMDEQFF. Here the CDR3 DNA reads TGTGCCAGCAGCCAAGTCAAGCTAGCGTTTATGGATGAGCAGTTCTTC.

This clonotype was recorded many times. The rearrangement links TRBV7-2 to TRBJ2-3; no clear D. V dropped 5 bases and J dropped 2 bases, with 5 bases sitting between them. The CDR3 has 12 amino acids. Germline V gene sequence: CDR1 SGHTA, CDR2 FQGNSA. The CDR3 DNA is TGTGCCAGCAGCCCCTACACAGATACGCAGTATTTT. Translating gives CASSPYTDTQYF. The entire variable domain, with the rest obtained from reference TRBV7-2 and TRBJ2-3, is as follows: GAGVSQSPSNKVTEKGKDVELRCDPISGHTALYWYRQSLGQGLEFLIYFQGNSAPDKSGLPSDRFSAERTGGSVSTLTIQRTQQEDSAVYLCASSPYTDTQYFGPGTRLTVL.

The chain carries TRBV7-3 and TRBJ2-1; D remains ambiguous. Trimming took 5 bases from V and 5 from J, leaving 16 bases between them. The CDR3 runs 15 residues. CDR1 is SGHTA and CDR2 is FQGTGA in the germline V gene. The CDR3 reads CASSPQASVNNEQFF. CDR3 DNA sequence: TGTGCCAGCAGCCCCCAGGCCAGCGTAAACAATGAGCAGTTCTTC.

The V call is TRBV28, the J call TRBJ2-1; D not certain. CDR1 MDHEN and CDR2 SYDVKM come from the germline V gene. The CDR3 has 13 residues. Deletions cut 1 base from V and 9 bases from J, with 10 bases between. The CDR3 nucleotides are TGTGCCAGCAGTTTATTAACTCCCGGTGAGCAGTTCTTC. Its protein is CASSLLTPGEQFF.

This clonotype was detected ten times or more. The rearrangement joins TRBV4-2 to TRBJ1-5, with D possibly matching TRBD1 (6 bases). The germline V gene has CDR1 LGHNA and CDR2 YNFKEQ. This CDR3 spans 15 amino acids. Trimming removed 3 bases at V and 6 bases at J, with 15 bases between. Here the CDR3 DNA reads TGTGCCAGCAGCCATGGCAGGGGATCGGGTCAGCCCCAGCATTTT. It is translated as CASSHGRGSGQPQHF.

This clonotype was seen many times. The chain has TRBV5-4 and TRBJ1-2; D unresolved. V shed 2 bases and J shed 6 bases, with 14 bases lying between them. The CDR3 length is 14 residues. Germline CDR1 and CDR2: SGHNT and YYREEE (reference sequence). CDR3 in DNA: TGTGCCAGCAGCTTACACGGGGAGAAAGATGGCTACACCTTC. This sequence encodes CASSLHGEKDGYTF.